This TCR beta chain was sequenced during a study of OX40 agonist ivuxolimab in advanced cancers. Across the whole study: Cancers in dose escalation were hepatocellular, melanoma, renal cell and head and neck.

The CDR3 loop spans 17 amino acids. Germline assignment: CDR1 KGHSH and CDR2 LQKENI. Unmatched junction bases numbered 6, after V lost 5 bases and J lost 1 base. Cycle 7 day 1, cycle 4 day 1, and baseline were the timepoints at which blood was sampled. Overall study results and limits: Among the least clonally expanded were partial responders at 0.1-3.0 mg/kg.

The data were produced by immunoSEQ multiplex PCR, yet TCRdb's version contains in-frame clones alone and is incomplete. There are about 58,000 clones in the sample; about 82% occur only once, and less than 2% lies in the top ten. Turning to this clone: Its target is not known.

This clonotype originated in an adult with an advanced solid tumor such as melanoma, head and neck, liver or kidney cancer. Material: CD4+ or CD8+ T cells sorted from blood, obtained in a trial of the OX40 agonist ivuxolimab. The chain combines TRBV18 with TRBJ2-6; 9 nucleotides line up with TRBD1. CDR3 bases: TGTGCCAGCTCATTTCAACAGGGGGCTTCTGGGGCCAACGTCCTGACTTTC. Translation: CASSFQQGASGANVLTF.